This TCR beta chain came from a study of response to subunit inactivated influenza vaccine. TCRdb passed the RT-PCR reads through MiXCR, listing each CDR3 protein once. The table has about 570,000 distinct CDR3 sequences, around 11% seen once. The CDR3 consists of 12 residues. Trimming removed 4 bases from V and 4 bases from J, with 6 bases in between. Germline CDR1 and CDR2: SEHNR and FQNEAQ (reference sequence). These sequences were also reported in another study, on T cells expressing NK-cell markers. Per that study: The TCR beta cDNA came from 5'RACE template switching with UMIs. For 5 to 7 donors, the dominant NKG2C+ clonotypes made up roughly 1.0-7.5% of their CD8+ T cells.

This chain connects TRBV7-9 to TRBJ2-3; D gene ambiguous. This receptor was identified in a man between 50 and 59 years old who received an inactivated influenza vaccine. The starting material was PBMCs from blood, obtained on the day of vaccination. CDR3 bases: TGTGCCAGCAGCTCGGTCGCAGATACGCAGTATTTT. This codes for CASSSVADTQYF.